The 25 T cell receptor beta chains given below trace back to one sample, sequenced in a study of blood T cell repertoires in COVID-19. Profiling relied on immunoSEQ multiplex PCR, and the TCRdb table lists in-frame clones only, not all of them. Among about 75,000 clones listed, 85% to 90% were seen once. Sample: peripheral blood. These receptors were collected from a human donor in a cohort sampled during active COVID-19.

The chain carries TRBV4-2 and TRBJ2-5, with TRBD2 matching 9 bases. After removal of 0 bases from V and 5 bases from J, the junction contained 7 bases not matched to a gene. CDR3 length: 16 residues. Germline V gene data show CDR1 as LGHNA and CDR2 as YNFKEQ. The CDR3 DNA sequence: TGTGCCAGCAGCCAAGATCGGGCGGGGGGGCGTGAGACCCAGTACTTC. It is translated as CASSQDRAGGRETQYF.

The gene calls are TRBV5-1 and TRBJ2-3; TRBD2 aligns across 11 bases. The J segment lost 2 bases and the V segment lost 2 bases, leaving 1 base of the junction unmatched. The germline V gene has CDR1 SGHRS and CDR2 YFSETQ. The CDR3 covers 15 residues. In nucleotides, the CDR3 is TGCGCCAGCAGCTTTAGCGGGGGGGCCACAGATACGCAGTATTTT. Its translation: CASSFSGGATDTQYF. The full variable domain, with the rest looked up from reference TRBV5-1 and TRBJ2-3, is KAGVTQTPRYLIKTRGQQVTLSCSPISGHRSVSWYQQTPGQGLQFLFEYFSETQRNKGNFPGRFSGRQFSNSRSEMNVSTLELGDSALYLCASSFSGGATDTQYFGPGTRLTVL.

This clone is a singleton in its sample. At one boundary the junction diverges from the germline segment, which might be a read error. The CDR3 region is CARRRGGLTEAFF. In DNA form, the CDR3 reads TGCGCCCGCCGCCGGGGGGGTCTCACTGAGGCTTTCTTT. This chain links TRBV10-1 with TRBJ1-1; possible D gene TRBD1, 5 bases. The length of the CDR3 is 13 residues. Germline loops: CDR1 WNHNN, CDR2 SYGVQD (reference sequence).

The table lists this clone with a count of one. The chain joins TRBV6-5 to TRBJ2-7; TRBD1 agrees at 10 bases. CDR3 length: 14 amino acids. From germline, CDR1 is MNHEY and CDR2 SVGAGI. V shed 2 bases, J shed 4 bases, and the junction held 2 bases outside the gene matches. The CDR3 protein is CASSYGQGVYEQYF. Here the CDR3 DNA reads TGTGCCAGCAGTTACGGACAGGGGGTTTACGAGCAGTACTTC.

The chain combines TRBV7-3 with TRBJ2-4; D may be TRBD2 (7 bases). Germline CDR1 is SGHTA and CDR2 is FQGTGA. The CDR3 sequence is 16 residues long. V was clipped by 6 bases and J by 5 bases, with 20 bases between them. CDR3 bases: TGTGCCAGCAGTCTAAAGGGCGGGGGCGGTGAAAACATTCAGTACTTC. This translates into CASSLKGGGGENIQYF. Full variable domain (outside the CDR3, taken from reference TRBV7-3 and TRBJ2-4): GAGVSQTPSNKVTEKGKYVELRCDPISGHTALYWYRQSLGQGPEFLIYFQGTGAADDSGLPNDRFFAVRPEGSVSTLKIQRTERGDSAVYLCASSLKGGGGENIQYFGAGTRLSVL.

This clone was detected only a few times. V is TRBV29-1 and J is TRBJ2-7; 9 positions agree with TRBD1. This CDR3 spans 13 amino acids. J lost 2 bases, V lost 6 bases, and 5 bases had no gene match. The germline V gene encodes CDR1 SQVTM and CDR2 ANQGSEA. CDR3 in DNA: TGCAGCGTGGCCGGGACAGGGCCCTACGAGCAGTACTTC. This sequence encodes CSVAGTGPYEQYF.

V usage is TRBV9 and J usage is TRBJ2-3; D is uncertain. CDR1 is SGDLS, CDR2 YYNGEE, per germline. V dropped 0 bases and J dropped 4 bases, with 12 bases sitting between them. The CDR3 extends over 15 amino acids. The CDR3 DNA reads as TGTGCCAGCAGCGTAGTAGGAGCACGGGCAGATACGCAGTATTTT. It translates to CASSVVGARADTQYF.

This clone was picked up one time. The CDR3 protein is CASSRDRNTGELFF. The CDR3 bases are TGTGCCAGCAGCCGCGACAGGAACACCGGGGAGCTGTTTTTT. The chain uses TRBV5-4 and TRBJ2-2; possibly TRBD1 for D (5 bases). This CDR3 contains 14 residues. V dropped 4 bases and J dropped 1 base, with 8 bases sitting between them. The germline CDR1 and CDR2 sequences are SGHNT and YYREEE (reference sequence).

The gene calls are TRBV9 and TRBJ2-3, with 13 bases aligning to TRBD2. The V and J ends lost 3 bases and 1 base, in that order; junction bases with no gene match: 8. Germline-derived CDR1 and CDR2 are SGDLS and YYNGEE. This CDR3 has 18 amino acids. In DNA form, the CDR3 reads TGTGCCAGCAGCGCCCGGACTAGCGGGAGCTGGGGCACAGATACGCAGTATTTT. The encoded protein is CASSARTSGSWGTDTQYF.

The chain has TRBV7-2 and TRBJ2-5, with TRBD2 matching 9 bases. Germline CDR1 reads SGHTA; CDR2 reads FQGNSA. V dropped 6 bases and J dropped 4; count of bases not matched to a gene: 12. The CDR3 runs to 16 residues. This chain's CDR3 is CASRNTRGGGAETQYF. The CDR3 nucleotides are TGTGCCAGCAGGAACACCCGGGGCGGGGGGGCAGAGACCCAGTACTTC.

The J gene is TRBJ1-2, the V gene TRBV12-3 or TRBV12-4; 7 bases map to TRBD1. V lost 3 bases and J lost 6; bases outside the gene matches: 4. This CDR3 has 13 residues. CDR3 in amino acids: CASSFQGVDGYTF. In DNA form, the CDR3 reads TGTGCCAGCAGTTTTCAGGGGGTGGATGGCTACACCTTC.

This sequence joins TRBV19 and TRBJ1-2; no reliable D call. Trimming left V 7 bases short and J 2 bases short, with 11 bases between. Germline V gene data show CDR1 as LNHDA and CDR2 as SQIVND (reference sequence). The CDR3 extends over 13 amino acids. As DNA, the CDR3 is TGTGCCAGTAAGCGCGGCACAAACTATGGCTACACCTTC. It is translated as CASKRGTNYGYTF.

The chain links TRBV18 to TRBJ2-3, with TRBD2 as a possible D gene (7 bases). Deletions cut 8 bases from V and 2 bases from J, with 17 bases between. Per the germline V gene, CDR1 is KGHSH and CDR2 is LQKENI. This CDR3 has 15 residues. The CDR3 nucleotides are TGTGCCAGCCCTAGGGGGGGCTACTCCACAGATACGCAGTATTTT. It encodes CASPRGGYSTDTQYF.

In this sample, this clone turned up a few times. V usage is TRBV12-5 and J usage is TRBJ1-5; D is undetermined. Trimming removed 1 base at V and 5 bases at J, with 6 bases between. This CDR3 region has 13 residues. Germline V gene data show CDR1 as LGHNT and CDR2 as FRNRAP. The CDR3 coding sequence is TGTGCTAGTGGTTTGGAGCTCCATCAGCCCCAGCATTTT. This encodes CASGLELHQPQHF. The full variable domain, in which reference TRBV12-5 and TRBJ1-5 provide the parts outside the CDR3, is DARVTQTPRHKVTEMGQEVTMRCQPILGHNTVFWYRQTMMQGLELLAYFRNRAPLDDSGMPKDRFSAEMPDATLATLKIQPSEPRDSAVYFCASGLELHQPQHFGDGTRLSIL.

This sequence joins TRBV7-8 and TRBJ2-7; D might be TRBD2 (5 bases). The CDR3 sequence is 17 residues long. Trimming removed 4 bases from V and 0 bases from J, with 19 bases in between. Germline CDR1 reads SGHVS; CDR2 reads FQNEAQ. The DNA for the CDR3 is TGTGCCAGCAGCTGGGAGAGAGGACCCTTAAGCTCCTACGAGCAGTACTTC. Its protein product is CASSWERGPLSSYEQYF.

The chain has TRBV6-6 and TRBJ2-7; D call uncertain. Between the trimmed V and J ends, which lost 4 bases and 1 base, there was a span of 14 bases. The CDR3 has 15 residues. CDR1 is MNHNY, CDR2 SVGAGI, per germline (reference sequence). The CDR3 region is CASSSTAGQSYEQYF. For the CDR3, the DNA is TGTGCCAGCAGTTCCACCGCTGGGCAGTCCTACGAGCAGTACTTC.

This chain connects TRBV12-3 or TRBV12-4 to TRBJ2-7; D remains ambiguous. The CDR3 contains 12 residues. Trimming removed 1 base from V and 12 bases from J, with 13 bases in between. CDR3 bases: TGTGCCAGCAGTTTAGACGAAAACCTCAGGTACTTC. Its translation is CASSLDENLRYF.

The genes are TRBV20-1 and TRBJ1-1; D not resolved. This CDR3 is built from 13 residues. V lost 3 bases, J lost 4 bases, and 12 bases lay in between. Germline assignment: CDR1 DFQATT and CDR2 SNEGSKA (reference sequence). The CDR3 nucleotides read TGCAGTGCTAGTAATCCGGGAGGCACTGAAGCTTTCTTT. It specifies CSASNPGGTEAFF.

This clone was recorded once. This sequence joins TRBV7-9 and TRBJ2-5; D not certain. Germline-derived CDR1 and CDR2 are SEHNR and FQNEAQ (reference sequence). The CDR3 has 12 residues. Trimming shortened V by 1 base and J by 5 bases, and 5 bases separated the two germline ends. The CDR3 coding sequence is TGTGCCAGCAGCTTAGGGGCCGAGACCCAGTACTTC. It encodes CASSLGAETQYF.

The chain recombines TRBV19 with TRBJ2-7; 7 nucleotides match TRBD1. CDR3 length: 16 residues. The V gene's germline CDR1 is LNHDA and CDR2 SQIVND (reference sequence). V was pared by 3 bases and J by 2 bases, with 10 bases of the junction left unmatched. The CDR3 DNA reads TGTGCCAGTAGTATTCTCATCGGGACAGTAACCTACGAGCAGTACTTC. This encodes CASSILIGTVTYEQYF. Combining the CDR3 with reference TRBV19 and TRBJ2-7 gives the whole variable domain DGGITQSPKYLFRKEGQNVTLSCEQNLNHDAMYWYRQDPGQGLRLIYYSQIVNDFQKGDIAEGYSVSREKKESFPLTVTSAQKNPTAFYLCASSILIGTVTYEQYFGPGTRLTVT.

The chain has TRBV10-3 and TRBJ1-2; no definite D call. Germline values: CDR1 ENHRY, CDR2 SYGVKD. The CDR3 contains 12 residues. Trimming removed 7 bases at V and 4 bases at J, with 10 bases between. The CDR3 DNA sequence: TGTGCCATCAACCACGGTGGCTATGGCTACACCTTC. It codes for CAINHGGYGYTF.

This chain joins TRBV4-1 and TRBJ1-6; 8 bases line up with TRBD1. V was clipped by 1 base and J by 10 bases; unmatched bases: 6. Germline-derived CDR1 and CDR2 are MGHRA and YSYEKL. This CDR3 spans 15 amino acids. The CDR3 DNA reads as TGCGCCAGCAGCCAAGTCCAGGGGGCGAGGTCACCCCTCCACTTT. Protein sequence: CASSQVQGARSPLHF.

CDR3 sequence: CSAPFPNEQFF. CDR3 nucleotides: TGCAGTGCCCCGTTTCCGAATGAGCAGTTCTTC. The chain uses TRBV20-1 and TRBJ2-1; D not certain. Trimming removed 6 bases from V and 7 bases from J, with 10 bases in between. CDR3 length: 11 amino acids. Looked up from germline, CDR1 is DFQATT and CDR2 is SNEGSKA (reference sequence).

This chain links TRBV2 with TRBJ1-3, with 7 nucleotides matching TRBD1. Germline CDR1 and CDR2: SNHLY and FYNNEI. The V gene end was trimmed by 9 bases and the J gene end by 0 bases; junction bases not matched to a gene: 2. The CDR3 has 13 amino acids. The DNA for the CDR3 is TGTGCCAGTGGGACAGACTCTGGAAACACCATATATTTT. It codes for CASGTDSGNTIYF.

In DNA form, the CDR3 reads TGTGCCAGCAGCCAGACCAGACAGGGGGTAAGACTAGCGGGATCCTACGAGCAGTACTTC. Translation gives CASSQTRQGVRLAGSYEQYF. The chain is built from TRBV14 and TRBJ2-7, with 11 bases identical to TRBD2. The CDR3 is 20 residues long. The germline CDR1 and CDR2 sequences are SGHDN and FVKESK. After removal of 3 bases from V and 1 base from J, the junction contained 17 bases not matched to a gene.